A single TCR beta chain is shown here with its context. Its antigen is not known. Generated by immunoSEQ multiplex PCR, the TCRdb table keeps only in-frame clones and is missing some. The data hold roughly 640,000 clones, with roughly 70% observed a single time. The sample belongs to a study of shared clonotypes between healthy human individuals. Study-level findings and limits: Non-shared clonotypes displayed generation probabilities falling below those of clonotypes present in all four donors.

This CDR3 spans 13 amino acids. The germline V gene has CDR1 SGHTS and CDR2 YDEGEE. V lost 0 bases and J 6 bases, leaving 10 bases between the germline ends. This receptor was taken from a woman in her 30s in good health. This chain connects TRBV5-8 to TRBJ2-7; D call uncertain. Sequenced input: memory CD4+ T cells sorted from blood. Subset in this sample: CD45RA-negative fraction. CDR3 DNA sequence: TGTGCCAGCAGCTTGGTACGGACGATCGAGCAGTACTTC. Translated, it gives CASSLVRTIEQYF.